The TCR beta chain described here comes from a study of shared clonotypes between healthy human individuals. Study details: Three plates each covered CD4 naive and memory; CD8 naive two, CD8 memory one.

As defined, naive CD8 cells were CD45RO-negative and positively selected for CCR7, with terminally differentiated effector memory CD45RA+ cells excluded. Data came from immunoSEQ multiplex PCR; TCRdb stores just in-frame clones and leaves some out. The repertoire includes hundreds of thousands of clones, roughly 96% of them detected once, and about 0.12% sits in the top ten. The receptor was derived from a woman aged 25 to 39 in good health. Sample: naive CD8+ T cells sorted from blood.

CDR3 residues: CASSLIRGEQYF. In DNA form, the CDR3 reads TGTGCCAGCAGTTTGATCAGGGGTGAGCAGTACTTC. The V and J genes are TRBV27 and TRBJ2-7; tentatively, D is TRBD1 (6 bases). This CDR3 has 12 amino acids. Trimming pared 3 bases from V and 7 bases from J, leaving 10 bases between. CDR1 and CDR2 (germline): MNHEY, SMNVEV (reference sequence).